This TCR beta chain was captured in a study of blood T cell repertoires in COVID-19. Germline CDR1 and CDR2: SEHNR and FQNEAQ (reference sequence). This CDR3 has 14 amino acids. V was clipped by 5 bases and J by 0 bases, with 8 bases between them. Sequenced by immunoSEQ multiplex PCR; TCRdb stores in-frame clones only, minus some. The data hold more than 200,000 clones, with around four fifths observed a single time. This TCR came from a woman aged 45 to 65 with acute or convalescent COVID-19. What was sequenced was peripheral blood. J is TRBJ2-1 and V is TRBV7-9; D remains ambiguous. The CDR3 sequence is CASSPKSSYNEQFF. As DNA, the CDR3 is TGTGCCAGCAGCCCGAAGAGCTCCTACAATGAGCAGTTCTTC.